This is a list of T cell receptor beta chains from one sample in a study of vaccination and CD4 T cells after COVID-19. No antigen has been assigned to these receptors. One entry per CDR3 protein, called by TCRdb with MiXCR from the PCR reads. Among about 20,000 distinct CDR3 sequences, around 78% were seen once, and the ten largest hold 16%. Sequences were derived from CD4+ T cells from blood, cultured in vitro, sampled after SARS-CoV-2 vaccination. The receptors here all came from a human donor who received a COVID-19 vaccine. Both conserved end residues are part of each CDR3. The order of the fields is clone size, D gene, J gene, V gene, CDR3 DNA, CDR3 protein. D genes are given only for firm matches. Some rows have no size entry. The others give once, few or many, or a class for an expanded clone.

clone_size: -
d_call: -
j_call: TRBJ2-5
v_call: TRBV7-8
cdr3_nt: TGTGCCAGCTCGGACAACCGGCTAGAGACCCAGTACTTC
cdr3_aa: CASSDNRLETQYF

clone_size: -
d_call: TRBD1
j_call: TRBJ1-2
v_call: TRBV7-6
cdr3_nt: TGTGCCAGCAGCCCAAATACAGGGGAGGGTGGCTACACCTTC
cdr3_aa: CASSPNTGEGGYTF

clone_size: -
d_call: TRBD2
j_call: TRBJ2-3
v_call: TRBV20-1
cdr3_nt: TGCAGTGCTAGAGTGGCTAGCGGTGACCGCACAGATACGCAGTATTTT
cdr3_aa: CSARVASGDRTDTQYF

clone_size: -
d_call: TRBD1
j_call: TRBJ1-2
v_call: TRBV30
cdr3_nt: TGTGCCTGGAGTACGAGGGGGCGTGTTAGCTACACCTTC
cdr3_aa: CAWSTRGRVSYTF

clone_size: -
d_call: -
j_call: TRBJ1-6
v_call: TRBV20-1
cdr3_nt: TGCAGTGCTCCACTGGGCCGCCCCGGTTCACCCCTCCACTTT
cdr3_aa: CSAPLGRPGSPLHF

clone_size: once
d_call: TRBD1
j_call: TRBJ2-5
v_call: TRBV6-1
cdr3_nt: TGTGCCACTAGGGGGCGCCAAGAGACCCAGTACTTC
cdr3_aa: CATRGRQETQYF

clone_size: -
d_call: -
j_call: TRBJ1-2
v_call: TRBV2
cdr3_nt: TGTGCCAGCAGTGATGGCTATGGCTACACCTTC
cdr3_aa: CASSDGYGYTF

clone_size: -
d_call: TRBD2
j_call: TRBJ2-1
v_call: TRBV5-6
cdr3_nt: TGTGCCAGCAGACCACTAGCGGGGGGGCCAGTCGTTTCCTACAATGAGCAGTTCTTC
cdr3_aa: CASRPLAGGPVVSYNEQFF

clone_size: -
d_call: TRBD1
j_call: TRBJ1-2
v_call: TRBV7-2
cdr3_nt: TGTGCCAGCAGCTTGGAGGGACAGGACTATGGCTACACCTTC
cdr3_aa: CASSLEGQDYGYTF

clone_size: once
d_call: -
j_call: TRBJ1-6
v_call: TRBV7-8
cdr3_nt: TGTGCCAGCTTAGCTTCATCGTCGTGGAATTCACCCCTCCACTTT
cdr3_aa: CASLASSSWNSPLHF

clone_size: -
d_call: TRBD1
j_call: TRBJ1-2
v_call: TRBV7-9
cdr3_nt: TGTGCCAGCAGCTTGTCCGGGACAGGGGCCGGCTACACCTTC
cdr3_aa: CASSLSGTGAGYTF

clone_size: -
d_call: -
j_call: TRBJ1-3
v_call: TRBV12-3/TRBV12-4
cdr3_nt: TGTGCCAGCATGGGGTGGACCTCTGGAAACACCATATATTTT
cdr3_aa: CASMGWTSGNTIYF

clone_size: -
d_call: TRBD1
j_call: TRBJ1-1
v_call: TRBV20-1
cdr3_nt: TGCAGTGCTCCCGCAACAGGGGACACTGAAGCTTTCTTT
cdr3_aa: CSAPATGDTEAFF

clone_size: -
d_call: -
j_call: TRBJ1-5
v_call: TRBV6-1
cdr3_nt: TGTGCCAGCACCACAGGGTCGGGTAATCAGCCCCAGCATTTT
cdr3_aa: CASTTGSGNQPQHF

clone_size: -
d_call: -
j_call: TRBJ1-5
v_call: TRBV20-1
cdr3_nt: TGCAGTGCTAGGCTACCGGGACAACGAAATCAGCCCCAGCATTTT
cdr3_aa: CSARLPGQRNQPQHF

clone_size: -
d_call: -
j_call: TRBJ2-1
v_call: TRBV20-1
cdr3_nt: TGCAGTGCTAGCCCCCCAGGGAGGTACAATGAGCAGTTCTTC
cdr3_aa: CSASPPGRYNEQFF

clone_size: -
d_call: -
j_call: TRBJ1-3
v_call: TRBV19
cdr3_nt: TGTGCCAGTAGAACCCAGGACCTCTCTGGAAACACCATATATTTT
cdr3_aa: CASRTQDLSGNTIYF

clone_size: -
d_call: -
j_call: TRBJ2-5
v_call: TRBV5-1
cdr3_nt: TGCGCCAGCAGCTTGGGAGGTTTGGGCCAAGAGACCCAGTACTTC
cdr3_aa: CASSLGGLGQETQYF

clone_size: -
d_call: TRBD1
j_call: TRBJ2-2
v_call: TRBV10-3
cdr3_nt: TGTGCCATCAGTGAGACCTGGACAGGGACGTACACCGGGGAGCTGTTTTTT
cdr3_aa: CAISETWTGTYTGELFF

clone_size: -
d_call: TRBD2
j_call: TRBJ2-5
v_call: TRBV12-3/TRBV12-4
cdr3_nt: TGTGCCAGCAGTTCCTCAGCCGGGACTAGCGGGAAGACCCAGTACTTC
cdr3_aa: CASSSSAGTSGKTQYF

clone_size: -
d_call: -
j_call: TRBJ1-5
v_call: TRBV7-6
cdr3_nt: TGTGCCAGCAGCTCGATCCCCAATCAGCCCCAGCATTTT
cdr3_aa: CASSSIPNQPQHF

clone_size: -
d_call: TRBD1
j_call: TRBJ2-5
v_call: TRBV24-1
cdr3_nt: TGTGCCACCAGCAGACAGGGGGTAAAGACCCAGTACTTC
cdr3_aa: CATSRQGVKTQYF

clone_size: once
d_call: TRBD1
j_call: TRBJ1-1
v_call: TRBV5-1
cdr3_nt: TGCGCCAGCAGGCTGACTTCCGGGACAGTGAACACTGAAGCTTTCTTT
cdr3_aa: CASRLTSGTVNTEAFF

clone_size: -
d_call: -
j_call: TRBJ1-6
v_call: TRBV9
cdr3_nt: TGTGCCAGCAGCGTAGGAGAGGGGGTGCCTTCACCCCTCCACTTT
cdr3_aa: CASSVGEGVPSPLHF

clone_size: -
d_call: -
j_call: TRBJ1-5
v_call: TRBV27
cdr3_nt: TGTGCCAGCAGTTTATCGTTCGCACACGGTCAGCCCCAGCATTTT
cdr3_aa: CASSLSFAHGQPQHF

clone_size: -
d_call: -
j_call: TRBJ1-2
v_call: TRBV19
cdr3_nt: TGTGCCAGTAGTATTGGCCAGGCTCAGAATGGCTACACCTTC
cdr3_aa: CASSIGQAQNGYTF

clone_size: -
d_call: TRBD1
j_call: TRBJ2-5
v_call: TRBV7-8
cdr3_nt: TGTGCCAGCAGCACCCACAGGGGTGGGGAAGAGACCCAGTACTTC
cdr3_aa: CASSTHRGGEETQYF

clone_size: -
d_call: TRBD1
j_call: TRBJ1-5
v_call: TRBV2
cdr3_nt: TGTGCCAGCAGTGAAGGGACAGGGCCTTATAGCAATCAGCCCCAGCATTTT
cdr3_aa: CASSEGTGPYSNQPQHF

clone_size: -
d_call: TRBD1
j_call: TRBJ2-5
v_call: TRBV12-3/TRBV12-4
cdr3_nt: TGTGCCAGCAGGCATCCGGGACAGAAGGAGACCCAGTACTTC
cdr3_aa: CASRHPGQKETQYF

clone_size: few
d_call: -
j_call: TRBJ1-3
v_call: TRBV20-1
cdr3_nt: TGCAGTGCTATTACGGACAGCCACTCTGGAAACACCATATATTTT
cdr3_aa: CSAITDSHSGNTIYF

clone_size: -
d_call: -
j_call: TRBJ2-3
v_call: TRBV7-6
cdr3_nt: TGTGCCAGCAGATCCCTCACAGATACGCAGTATTTT
cdr3_aa: CASRSLTDTQYF

clone_size: medium-sized
d_call: -
j_call: TRBJ1-1
v_call: TRBV12-3/TRBV12-4
cdr3_nt: TGTGCCAGCAGCCCGGGACATATGAACACTGAAGCTTTCTTT
cdr3_aa: CASSPGHMNTEAFF

clone_size: -
d_call: TRBD1
j_call: TRBJ2-3
v_call: TRBV24-1
cdr3_nt: TGTGCCACCAGTGATTATGGACAGGGCGCAGATACGCAGTATTTT
cdr3_aa: CATSDYGQGADTQYF

clone_size: -
d_call: -
j_call: TRBJ2-3
v_call: TRBV12-3/TRBV12-4
cdr3_nt: TGTGCCAGCAGTCCCCGGGGAGATACGCAGTATTTT
cdr3_aa: CASSPRGDTQYF

clone_size: -
d_call: TRBD1
j_call: TRBJ1-5
v_call: TRBV2
cdr3_nt: TGTGCCAGCAGACTACAGGGGAATCAGCCCCAGCATTTT
cdr3_aa: CASRLQGNQPQHF

clone_size: -
d_call: -
j_call: TRBJ2-7
v_call: TRBV20-1
cdr3_nt: TGCAGTGCTAGAGATGTCTGGGGGCCCACATCTGTTGAGCAGTACTTC
cdr3_aa: CSARDVWGPTSVEQYF

clone_size: few
d_call: TRBD1
j_call: TRBJ2-5
v_call: TRBV6-1
cdr3_nt: TGTGCCAGCAGCCCAAAGACAGGGACCAAGACCCAGTACTTC
cdr3_aa: CASSPKTGTKTQYF

clone_size: -
d_call: TRBD1
j_call: TRBJ2-2
v_call: TRBV30
cdr3_nt: TGTGCCTGCCCAAACAGGGGGCACGGCGGGGAGCTGTTTTTT
cdr3_aa: CACPNRGHGGELFF

clone_size: -
d_call: -
j_call: TRBJ2-3
v_call: TRBV6-5
cdr3_nt: TGTGCCAGCAGTTATCGGCGGGGAAGCACAGATACGCAGTATTTT
cdr3_aa: CASSYRRGSTDTQYF

clone_size: -
d_call: -
j_call: TRBJ2-1
v_call: TRBV6-2/TRBV6-3
cdr3_nt: TGTGCCAGCAGCCGGGGGGAGCAGTTCTTC
cdr3_aa: CASSRGEQFF

clone_size: -
d_call: -
j_call: TRBJ2-2
v_call: TRBV3-1
cdr3_nt: TGTGCCAGCAGCCAAGATATAACCGGGGAGCTGTTTTTT
cdr3_aa: CASSQDITGELFF

clone_size: -
d_call: TRBD1
j_call: TRBJ1-1
v_call: TRBV6-5
cdr3_nt: TGTGCCAGCAGTTCGGACAGGGACGACACTGAAGCTTTCTTT
cdr3_aa: CASSSDRDDTEAFF

clone_size: -
d_call: TRBD1
j_call: TRBJ1-2
v_call: TRBV6-5
cdr3_nt: TGTGCCAGCAGTTCCTCAGGGGGGTATGGCTACACCTTC
cdr3_aa: CASSSSGGYGYTF

clone_size: -
d_call: -
j_call: TRBJ1-2
v_call: TRBV30
cdr3_nt: TGTGCCTGGAGTGTCGGAGGGGAGGACTATGGCTACACCTTC
cdr3_aa: CAWSVGGEDYGYTF

clone_size: few
d_call: TRBD1
j_call: TRBJ2-3
v_call: TRBV19
cdr3_nt: TGTGCCAGTAGTTACAGGGGGGAGAGCACAGATACGCAGTATTTT
cdr3_aa: CASSYRGESTDTQYF

clone_size: -
d_call: -
j_call: TRBJ1-4
v_call: TRBV7-9
cdr3_nt: TGTGCCAGCAGCCCCGGACAAGTGGCAACTAATGAAAAACTGTTTTTT
cdr3_aa: CASSPGQVATNEKLFF

clone_size: -
d_call: -
j_call: TRBJ1-5
v_call: TRBV20-1
cdr3_nt: TGCAGTGCTTTAAGGGACAGCAATCAGCCCCAGCATTTT
cdr3_aa: CSALRDSNQPQHF

clone_size: -
d_call: -
j_call: TRBJ1-1
v_call: TRBV19
cdr3_nt: TGTGCCAGTAGCCTACAGAGGAACACTGAAGCTTTCTTT
cdr3_aa: CASSLQRNTEAFF

clone_size: few
d_call: -
j_call: TRBJ2-5
v_call: TRBV5-3
cdr3_nt: TGTGCCAGCAGCTTGGATCCGGGGTGGCGGGAGACCCAGTACTTC
cdr3_aa: CASSLDPGWRETQYF

clone_size: -
d_call: TRBD1
j_call: TRBJ2-4
v_call: TRBV19
cdr3_nt: TGTGCCAGTAGCACTGGGATAGGGGGCAGGGTCATTCAGTACTTC
cdr3_aa: CASSTGIGGRVIQYF

clone_size: few
d_call: -
j_call: TRBJ1-2
v_call: TRBV20-1
cdr3_nt: TGCAGTGCTAGAGAGGGGGGAAAGAACTATGGCTACACCTTC
cdr3_aa: CSAREGGKNYGYTF

clone_size: -
d_call: -
j_call: TRBJ1-1
v_call: TRBV5-1
cdr3_nt: TGCGCCAGCAGCGGCTCGGGGAACACTGAAGCTTTCTTT
cdr3_aa: CASSGSGNTEAFF

clone_size: -
d_call: -
j_call: TRBJ1-6
v_call: TRBV27
cdr3_nt: TGTGCCAGCAGTCCAATGACGGGAGGGTATTCACCCCTCCACTTT
cdr3_aa: CASSPMTGGYSPLHF

clone_size: -
d_call: -
j_call: TRBJ2-1
v_call: TRBV30
cdr3_nt: TGTGCCTGGAGTGGACAACAGGGAGGTGAGCAGTTCTTC
cdr3_aa: CAWSGQQGGEQFF

clone_size: -
d_call: TRBD2
j_call: TRBJ2-2
v_call: TRBV7-2
cdr3_nt: TGTGCCAGCACTGGGGGGGCGAACACCGGGGAGCTGTTTTTT
cdr3_aa: CASTGGANTGELFF

clone_size: few
d_call: TRBD1
j_call: TRBJ1-5
v_call: TRBV20-1
cdr3_nt: TGCAGTGCTACTAGACAGGGGGGCAATCAGCCCCAGCATTTT
cdr3_aa: CSATRQGGNQPQHF

clone_size: -
d_call: -
j_call: TRBJ2-5
v_call: TRBV24-1
cdr3_nt: TGTGCCACCAGTGACTCCCCGGGGCTCGGCGGAGAGACCCAGTACTTC
cdr3_aa: CATSDSPGLGGETQYF